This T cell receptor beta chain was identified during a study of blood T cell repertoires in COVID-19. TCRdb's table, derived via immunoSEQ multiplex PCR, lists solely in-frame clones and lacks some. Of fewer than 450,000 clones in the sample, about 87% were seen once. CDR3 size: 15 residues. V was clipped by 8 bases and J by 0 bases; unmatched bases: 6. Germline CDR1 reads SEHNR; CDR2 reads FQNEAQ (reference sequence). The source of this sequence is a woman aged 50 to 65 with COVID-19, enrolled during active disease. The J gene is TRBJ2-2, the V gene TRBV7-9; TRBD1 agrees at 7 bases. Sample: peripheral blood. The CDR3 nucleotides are TGTGCCAGCCAACCGGGACAGTCGAACACCGGGGAGCTGTTTTTT. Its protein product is CASQPGQSNTGELFF. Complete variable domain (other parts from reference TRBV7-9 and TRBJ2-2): DTGVSQNPRHKITKRGQNVTFRCDPISEHNRLYWYRQTLGQGPEFLTYFQNEAQLEKSRLLSDRFSAERPKGSFSTLEIQRTEQGDSAMYLCASQPGQSNTGELFFGEGSRLTVL.